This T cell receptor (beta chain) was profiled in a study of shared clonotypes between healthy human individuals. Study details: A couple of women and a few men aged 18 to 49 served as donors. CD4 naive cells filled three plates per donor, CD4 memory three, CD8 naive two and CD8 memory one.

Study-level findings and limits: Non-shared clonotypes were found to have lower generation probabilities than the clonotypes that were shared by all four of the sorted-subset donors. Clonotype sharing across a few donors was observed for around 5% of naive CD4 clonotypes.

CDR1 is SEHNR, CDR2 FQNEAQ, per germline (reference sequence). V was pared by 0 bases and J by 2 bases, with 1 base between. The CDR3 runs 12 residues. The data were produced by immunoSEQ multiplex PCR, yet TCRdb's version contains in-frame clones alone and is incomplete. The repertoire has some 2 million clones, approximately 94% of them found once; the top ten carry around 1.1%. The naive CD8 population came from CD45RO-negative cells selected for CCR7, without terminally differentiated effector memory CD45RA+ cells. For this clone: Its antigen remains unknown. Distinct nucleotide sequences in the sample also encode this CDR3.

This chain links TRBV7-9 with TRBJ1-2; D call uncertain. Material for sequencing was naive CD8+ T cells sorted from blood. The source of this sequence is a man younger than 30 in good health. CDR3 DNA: TGTGCCAGCAGCTTAGCAAACTATGGCTACACCTTC. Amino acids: CASSLANYGYTF.